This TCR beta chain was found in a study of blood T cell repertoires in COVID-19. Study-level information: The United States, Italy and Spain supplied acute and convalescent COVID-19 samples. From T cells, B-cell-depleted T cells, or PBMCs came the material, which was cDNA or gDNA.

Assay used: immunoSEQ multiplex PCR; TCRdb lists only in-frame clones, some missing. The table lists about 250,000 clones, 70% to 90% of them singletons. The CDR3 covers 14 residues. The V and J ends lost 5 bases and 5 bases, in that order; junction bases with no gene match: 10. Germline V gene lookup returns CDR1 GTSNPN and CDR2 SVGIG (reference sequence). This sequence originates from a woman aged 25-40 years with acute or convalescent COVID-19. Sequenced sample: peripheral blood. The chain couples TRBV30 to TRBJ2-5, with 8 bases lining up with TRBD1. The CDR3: CAWGPRGPRETQYF. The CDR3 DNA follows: TGTGCCTGGGGACCCAGGGGGCCACGGGAGACCCAGTACTTC.